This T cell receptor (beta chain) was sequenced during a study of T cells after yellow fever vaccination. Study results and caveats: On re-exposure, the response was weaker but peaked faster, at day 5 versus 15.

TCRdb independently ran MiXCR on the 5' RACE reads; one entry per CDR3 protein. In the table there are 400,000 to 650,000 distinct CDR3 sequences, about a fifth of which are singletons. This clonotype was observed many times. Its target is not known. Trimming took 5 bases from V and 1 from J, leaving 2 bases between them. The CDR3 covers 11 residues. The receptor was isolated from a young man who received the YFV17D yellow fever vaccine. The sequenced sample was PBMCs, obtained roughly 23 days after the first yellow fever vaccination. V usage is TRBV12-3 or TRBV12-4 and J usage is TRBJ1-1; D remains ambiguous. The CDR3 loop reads CASSPNTEAFF. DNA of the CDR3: TGTGCCAGCAGTCCGAACACTGAAGCTTTCTTT.